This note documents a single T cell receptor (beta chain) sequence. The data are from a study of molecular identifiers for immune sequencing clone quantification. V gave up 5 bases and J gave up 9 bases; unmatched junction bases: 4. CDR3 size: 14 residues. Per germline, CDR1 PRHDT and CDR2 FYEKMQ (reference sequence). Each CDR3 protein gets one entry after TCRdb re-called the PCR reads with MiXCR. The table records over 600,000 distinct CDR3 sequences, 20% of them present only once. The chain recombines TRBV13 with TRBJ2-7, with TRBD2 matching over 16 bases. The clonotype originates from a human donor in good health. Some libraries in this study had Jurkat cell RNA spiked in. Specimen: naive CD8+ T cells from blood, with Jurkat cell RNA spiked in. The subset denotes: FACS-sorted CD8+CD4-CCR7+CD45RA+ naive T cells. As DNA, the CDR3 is TGTGCCAGCAGCCTGGGACTAGCGGGAGGGAGGCAGTACTTC. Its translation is CASSLGLAGGRQYF. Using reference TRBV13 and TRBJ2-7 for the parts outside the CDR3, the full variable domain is AAGVIQSPRHLIKEKRETATLKCYPIPRHDTVYWYQQGPGQDPQFLISFYEKMQSDKGSIPDRFSAQQFSDYHSELNMSSLELGDSALYFCASSLGLAGGRQYFGPGTRLTVT.